A selection of T cell receptor beta chains follows, all from one sample in a study of siplizumab effects on memory and regulatory T cells. Using immunoSEQ multiplex PCR, the repertoire was profiled, and TCRdb retains in-frame clones only, with some absent. The profile shows some 110,000 clones, 93% of them singletons. Specimen: Tregs sorted from blood. The receptor set was obtained from a human donor in good health. The CDR3 runs from the conserved cysteine through the conserved F or W. A D gene is named only where the DNA matches it firmly. Rows may omit the clone size; those that give it use once, few, many or a size class.

.,TRBV6-1,TRBJ2-4,.,CASSRMDVPRVYF,TGTGCCAGCAGTCGAATGGACGTTCCAAGGGTCTACTTC
.,TRBV5-6,TRBJ2-5,.,CASSLKETQYF,TGTGCCAGCAGCTTGAAGGAGACCCAGTACTTC
.,TRBV7-2,TRBJ2-3,.,CASRPPGGDTQYF,TGTGCCAGCAGACCGCCCGGCGGAGATACGCAGTATTTT
TRBD1,TRBV5-1,TRBJ2-5,few,CASSLAAGGETQYF,TGCGCCAGCAGCTTGGCGGCAGGGGGAGAGACCCAGTACTTC
.,TRBV19,TRBJ1-3,.,CASSIRSGRMFSGNTIYF,TGTGCCAGTAGTATCCGTTCGGGACGGATGTTCTCTGGAAACACCATATATTTT
.,TRBV10-3,TRBJ1-1,few,CAISEIVNMNTEAFF,TGTGCCATCAGTGAGATTGTGAACATGAACACTGAAGCTTTCTTT
.,TRBV7-2,TRBJ2-2,.,CASSWDFTGELFF,TGTGCCAGCAGTTGGGACTTCACCGGGGAGCTGTTTTTT
.,TRBV29-1,TRBJ2-3,once,CSVERGAGTTADTQYF,TGCAGCGTTGAAAGGGGGGCGGGAACAACGGCAGATACGCAGTATTTT
TRBD1,TRBV27,TRBJ1-2,.,CASSRGTGVGYGYTF,TGTGCCAGCAGTAGAGGGACAGGGGTTGGCTATGGCTACACCTTC
TRBD1,TRBV13,TRBJ2-7,.,CASSLDRGWDEQYF,TGTGCCAGCAGCTTAGACAGGGGGTGGGACGAGCAGTACTTC
.,TRBV5-1,TRBJ1-4,.,CASRLGINEKLFF,TGCGCCAGCAGGCTAGGGATTAATGAAAAACTGTTTTTT
.,TRBV6-6,TRBJ1-1,.,CASSYWDEAFF,TGTGCCAGCAGTTACTGGGATGAAGCTTTCTTT
.,TRBV5-6,TRBJ2-5,.,CASSAPSHQETQYF,TGTGCCAGCAGCGCCCCGAGCCACCAAGAGACCCAGTACTTC
.,TRBV19,TRBJ1-1,.,CASKTGYRGEAFF,TGTGCCAGTAAGACGGGCTATAGGGGTGAAGCTTTCTTT
.,TRBV28,TRBJ2-7,.,CASTGSYEQYF,TGTGCCAGCACAGGGAGCTACGAGCAGTACTTC
TRBD2,TRBV19,TRBJ2-3,.,CASSRLADTDTQYF,TGTGCCAGTAGTCGACTAGCGGACACAGATACGCAGTATTTT
.,TRBV5-6,TRBJ2-7,.,CASSRWGRLTPEQYF,TGTGCCAGCAGCCGGTGGGGACGCCTCACCCCCGAGCAGTACTTC
TRBD2,TRBV19,TRBJ2-7,.,CASSPLAGGHYEQYF,TGTGCCAGTAGTCCGCTAGCGGGAGGACACTACGAGCAGTACTTC
.,TRBV19,TRBJ1-2,once,CASSISDTNYGYTF,TGTGCCAGTAGTATAAGTGACACAAACTATGGCTACACCTTC
.,TRBV27,TRBJ1-6,few,CASRIDTYNSPLHF,TGTGCCAGCAGGATTGATACCTATAATTCACCCCTCCACTTT
TRBD1,TRBV6-5,TRBJ1-5,.,CATRGDQPQHF,TGTGCCACCAGGGGGGATCAGCCCCAGCATTTT
TRBD1,TRBV27,TRBJ2-1,.,CASSRPGQSSYNEQFF,TGTGCCAGCAGCCGGCCGGGACAGTCCTCCTACAATGAGCAGTTCTTC
.,TRBV7-8,TRBJ1-1,.,CASSSDRRMNTEAFF,TGTGCCAGCAGCTCGGACAGACGCATGAACACTGAAGCTTTCTTT
TRBD2,TRBV5-1,TRBJ2-3,.,CASSLGPAGGPEDTQYF,TGCGCCAGCAGCTTGGGACCAGCGGGGGGTCCGGAAGATACGCAGTATTTT
TRBD1,TRBV7-6,TRBJ1-2,once,CASSRAGGNYGYTF,TGTGCCAGCAGTCGAGCAGGGGGTAACTATGGCTACACCTTC
TRBD1,TRBV14,TRBJ1-1,.,CASSQSGTGTNTEAFF,TGTGCCAGCAGCCAATCCGGGACAGGGACGAACACTGAAGCTTTCTTT
.,TRBV30,TRBJ1-2,.,CAAQGNYGYTF,TGTGCCGCACAGGGTAACTATGGCTACACCTTC
TRBD1,TRBV29-1,TRBJ2-4,.,CSVDLTGIKNIQYF,TGCAGCGTTGACTTGACAGGGATAAAAAACATTCAGTACTTC
TRBD1,TRBV6-5,TRBJ2-2,.,CASSYSVDRKTGELFF,TGTGCCAGCAGTTACTCTGTGGACAGGAAAACCGGGGAGCTGTTTTTT
TRBD1,TRBV19,TRBJ2-3,.,CASYTGTGTDTQYF,TGTGCCAGCTATACCGGGACAGGGACCGATACGCAGTATTTT
.,TRBV5-1,TRBJ2-1,.,CASRRVAAYNEQFF,TGCGCCAGCAGAAGGGTAGCCGCCTACAATGAGCAGTTCTTC
TRBD2,TRBV7-3,TRBJ2-5,.,CASSSGTSGQETQYF,TGTGCCAGCAGTTCCGGGACTAGTGGACAAGAGACCCAGTACTTC
.,TRBV7-2,TRBJ1-4,.,CASSFFGLNEKLFF,TGTGCCAGCAGCTTCTTCGGCCTTAATGAAAAACTGTTTTTT
.,TRBV19,TRBJ2-2,.,CASSRRRGGTGELFF,TGTGCCAGTAGTAGGAGACGGGGTGGTACCGGGGAGCTGTTTTTT
.,TRBV5-8,TRBJ2-5,.,CASSSVRAPKGGQYF,TGTGCCAGCAGCTCCGTCCGGGCCCCCAAAGGAGGCCAGTACTTC
TRBD1,TRBV7-9,TRBJ2-7,.,CASSQITQGGEQYF,TGTGCCAGCAGCCAGATCACACAGGGGGGCGAGCAGTACTTC
.,TRBV30,TRBJ1-5,.,CAWSSDGSNQPQHF,TGTGCCTGGAGTTCCGACGGAAGCAATCAGCCCCAGCATTTT
TRBD1,TRBV5-1,TRBJ2-5,.,CASSFPGTGAFLYF,TGCGCCAGCAGCTTCCCCGGGACAGGGGCCTTCCTTTACTTC
.,TRBV14,TRBJ1-1,.,CASSPKTGGLMNTEAFF,TGTGCCAGCAGCCCGAAAACGGGCGGCCTAATGAACACTGAAGCTTTCTTT
TRBD1,TRBV10-3,TRBJ1-1,.,CAISGGQMNTEAFF,TGTGCCATCAGTGGGGGACAGATGAACACTGAAGCTTTCTTT
.,TRBV12-5,TRBJ1-1,.,CASGLVLPLTGQGTEAFF,TGTGCTAGTGGTTTGGTCCTTCCTTTGACAGGTCAGGGCACTGAAGCTTTCTTT
TRBD2,TRBV7-8,TRBJ2-3,.,CASSLVQRGAGTDTQYF,TGTGCCAGCAGCTTAGTACAGCGGGGGGCAGGCACAGATACGCAGTATTTT
TRBD1,TRBV19,TRBJ1-5,.,CASTDRGQYISNQPQHF,TGTGCCAGTACCGACAGGGGACAGTACATTAGCAATCAGCCCCAGCATTTT
.,TRBV18,TRBJ2-7,.,CASSQSYEQYF,TGTGCCAGCTCACAGTCCTACGAGCAGTACTTC
TRBD1,TRBV6-1,TRBJ1-6,.,CASRVDRGNNSPLHF,TGTGCCAGCAGAGTAGACAGGGGGAATAATTCACCCCTCCACTTT
.,TRBV7-9,TRBJ1-2,.,CASSLAAGRRAGYTF,TGTGCCAGCAGCTTAGCAGCGGGACGCAGGGCGGGCTACACCTTC